This T cell receptor (beta chain) was observed in a study of blood T cells in healthy people across ages. Trimming shortened V by 4 bases and J by 4 bases, and 14 bases separated the two germline ends. This CDR3 is 15 amino acids long. CDR1 SGHTA and CDR2 FQGNSA come from the germline V gene. The use of a sample-barcoded 5' primer and a J-beta primer mix characterized a second PCR of about 7 to 12 cycles. Every sample produced at least 2.5 million CDR3-containing paired-end reads. MiXCR, applied by TCRdb to the 5' RACE reads, yields one record per CDR3 protein. Seen here are around 970,000 distinct CDR3 sequences, 45% to 60% observed once, and the top ten hold about a fifth. Broader study findings: Across samples, TCR beta diversity tracked strongly with naive T cell percentage.

With respect to this clonotype: No antigen is known for it.

Samples each had at least 6 micrograms of total RNA extracted. V usage is TRBV7-2 and J usage is TRBJ2-1; D perhaps matches TRBD2 (5 bases). The sample taken for sequencing was blood. The receptor was isolated from a woman aged 55-70 years in good health. CDR3 loop: CASSSGGLRYNEQFF. For the CDR3, the DNA is TGTGCCAGCAGCTCCGGAGGTCTAAGGTACAATGAGCAGTTCTTC.